The next 13 T cell receptor beta chains were all read from a single sample in a study of T cell responses to AZD1222 COVID-19 vaccine. Generated by immunoSEQ multiplex PCR, the TCRdb table keeps only in-frame clones and is missing some. The data hold around 160,000 clones, with about 90% observed a single time. The material was peripheral blood, obtained on day 0 of AZD1222 vaccination. These receptors were collected from an adult in good health.

CDR3 bases: TGTGCCAGTAGTGGGGAAAACAGGAACACTGAAGCTTTCTTT. Translating it yields CASSGENRNTEAFF. The V call is TRBV19, the J call TRBJ1-1; no firm D call. Trimming pared 5 bases from V and 1 base from J, leaving 11 bases between. There are 14 residues in the CDR3. Germline V lookup: CDR1 LNHDA, CDR2 SQIVND (reference sequence).

The rearrangement joins TRBV4-3 to TRBJ1-6; no firm D call. The germline gives CDR1 LGHNA, CDR2 YSLEER. The V and J ends lost 0 bases and 2 bases respectively, with 11 bases between them. The length of the CDR3 is 17 residues. CDR3 bases: TGCGCCAGCAGCCAAGAAGCAGCCAGCCCCTATAATTCACCCCTCCACTTT. Translating it yields CASSQEAASPYNSPLHF.

The chain recombines TRBV14 with TRBJ2-7, with 8 bases that match TRBD1. Germline V gene data show CDR1 as SGHDN and CDR2 as FVKESK. J was trimmed by 1 base and V by 5 bases; bases with no gene match: 7. There are 15 residues in the CDR3. The CDR3 spells CASSWRTGNSYEQYF. The CDR3 DNA is TGTGCCAGCAGCTGGCGGACAGGGAATTCCTACGAGCAGTACTTC.

V and J are TRBV20-1 and TRBJ2-7; 7 bases are shared with TRBD1. Germline trimming cut 3 bases from V and 6 bases from J; bases unmatched to any gene: 8. The CDR3 runs to 13 residues. The germline gives CDR1 DFQATT, CDR2 SNEGSKA (reference sequence). CDR3 nucleotides: TGCAGTGCTAGTACAGGGGCCCCAGCCGAGCAGTACTTC. Its protein is CSASTGAPAEQYF.

The CDR3 nucleotides are TGTGCCAGTAGTAATGGGGACGGCTCTGGAAACACCATATATTTT. Its translation is CASSNGDGSGNTIYF. V is TRBV19 and J is TRBJ1-3, with D perhaps TRBD1 (5 bases). There are 15 residues in the CDR3. The V gene lost 4 bases and the J gene lost 0 bases, with 10 bases spanning the gap. The germline V gene has CDR1 LNHDA and CDR2 SQIVND (reference sequence).

The rearrangement links TRBV28 to TRBJ1-1, with a tentative D call TRBD1 (5 bases). The CDR3 is 14 amino acids. Germline CDR1 is MDHEN and CDR2 is SYDVKM. V was cut by 7 bases and J by 4 bases, with 16 bases left in between. The DNA for the CDR3 is TGTGCCAGCACTAGACCAGGGCGATCCACTGAAGCTTTCTTT. Translation gives CASTRPGRSTEAFF.

V usage is TRBV7-2 and J usage is TRBJ2-1; 12 bases are shared with TRBD2. The CDR3 is 18 amino acids. With 4 bases clipped from V and 3 bases from J, the junction kept 10 bases outside the gene matches. The germline V gene has CDR1 SGHTA and CDR2 FQGNSA. The DNA of the CDR3 is TGTGCCAGCAGCTCCCTGGGACTAGCGGGTAACCTCTACAATGAGCAGTTCTTC. Protein product: CASSSLGLAGNLYNEQFF.

As DNA, the CDR3 is TGTGCCAGCAGCGACCCAGCGGGCCGCTCCTACGAGCAGTACTTC. It yields the protein CASSDPAGRSYEQYF. V usage is TRBV6-2 or TRBV6-3 and J usage is TRBJ2-7; a possible D gene is TRBD2 (6 bases). In germline, CDR1 is MNHEY, CDR2 SVGEGT. Between the trimmed V and J ends, which lost 6 bases and 0 bases, there was a span of 15 bases. The CDR3 runs 15 residues.

The rearrangement links TRBV19 to TRBJ1-3; D remains unclear. Trimming removed 9 bases at V and 2 bases at J, with 17 bases between. The CDR3 extends over 15 amino acids. Germline values: CDR1 LNHDA, CDR2 SQIVND (reference sequence). In DNA, the CDR3 is TGTGCCAGCCGGCCGGCTTTTCGTACTGGAAACACCATATATTTT. Translated: CASRPAFRTGNTIYF.

The chain has TRBV29-1 and TRBJ1-2, with D uncertain. Trimming removed 7 bases at V and 2 bases at J, with 11 bases between. Germline-derived CDR1 and CDR2 are SQVTM and ANQGSEA. The CDR3 runs to 12 residues. The CDR3 loop reads CSAPDGNYGYTF. CDR3 nucleotide sequence: TGCAGCGCCCCGGACGGGAACTATGGCTACACCTTC.

This chain joins TRBV28 and TRBJ2-1; 10 bases match TRBD2. This CDR3 is built from 15 residues. Germline assignment: CDR1 MDHEN and CDR2 SYDVKM. V lost 6 bases to trimming and J lost 8 bases; unmatched junction nucleotides: 10. DNA of the CDR3: TGTGCCAGCAGCCCCACTAGCGGGAATCAATATGAGCAGTTCTTC. Translated, it gives CASSPTSGNQYEQFF.

V is TRBV7-2 and J is TRBJ1-6, with TRBD1 as a possible D gene (5 bases). In germline, CDR1 is SGHTA, CDR2 FQGNSA. V lost 5 bases and J lost 2, with 22 bases in between. The CDR3 is 19 residues long. Written as DNA, the CDR3 is TGTGCCAGCAGCCGGGGAATCTCAGGGAGTTGGACCTATAATTCACCCCTCCACTTT. Residues: CASSRGISGSWTYNSPLHF.

The chain recombines TRBV28 with TRBJ2-7; unclear D gene. The V end lost 3 bases, the J end lost 2 bases, and 8 bases lay between the germline ends. CDR1 is MDHEN and CDR2 is SYDVKM in the germline V gene. The CDR3 loop spans 13 amino acids. CDR3 in amino acids: CASSFAGAYEQYF. The CDR3 DNA follows: TGTGCCAGCAGTTTCGCAGGCGCCTACGAGCAGTACTTC.